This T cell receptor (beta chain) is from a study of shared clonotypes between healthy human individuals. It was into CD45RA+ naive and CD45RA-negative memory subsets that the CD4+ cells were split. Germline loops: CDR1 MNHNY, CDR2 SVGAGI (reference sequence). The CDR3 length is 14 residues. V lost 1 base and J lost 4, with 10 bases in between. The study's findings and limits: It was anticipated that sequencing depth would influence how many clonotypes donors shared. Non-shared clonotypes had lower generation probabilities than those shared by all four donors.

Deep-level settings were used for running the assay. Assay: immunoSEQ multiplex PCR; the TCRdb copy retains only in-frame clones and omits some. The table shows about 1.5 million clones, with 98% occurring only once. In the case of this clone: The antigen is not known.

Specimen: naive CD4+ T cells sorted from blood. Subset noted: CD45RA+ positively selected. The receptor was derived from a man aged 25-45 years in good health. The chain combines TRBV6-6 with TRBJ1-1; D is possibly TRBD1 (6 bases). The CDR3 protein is CASSYLSGATEAFF. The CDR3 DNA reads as TGTGCCAGCAGTTACTTATCAGGGGCCACTGAAGCTTTCTTT.